The 26 T cell receptor beta chains below all came from one sample that was sequenced in a study of blood T cell repertoires in COVID-19. The protocol was immunoSEQ multiplex PCR, while the TCRdb copy is restricted to in-frame clones and leaves out a portion. The profile covers more than 250,000 clones, with around 86% appearing a single time and 1% taken by the ten largest. The source material was peripheral blood. The source of these receptors is a man aged 50 to 59 with active or convalescent COVID-19.

The chain carries TRBV6-6 and TRBJ1-4; D is possibly TRBD1 (5 bases). The ends were cut back, 3 bases at V and 4 bases at J, with 12 bases in the middle. CDR1 and CDR2 (germline): MNHNY, SVGAGI (reference sequence). The CDR3 runs 15 residues. CDR3 nucleotides: TGTGCCAGCAGTTATACCGGGGGGAGTAATGAAAAACTGTTTTTT. Translation: CASSYTGGSNEKLFF.

The V and J genes are TRBV6-6 and TRBJ2-3; D uncertain. This CDR3 spans 13 amino acids. In germline, CDR1 is MNHNY, CDR2 SVGAGI (reference sequence). Trimming took 5 bases from V and 1 from J, leaving 7 bases between them. The CDR3 DNA reads TGTGCCAGCAGTCCCCCCGGCACAGATACGCAGTATTTT. This sequence encodes CASSPPGTDTQYF.

The chain couples TRBV27 to TRBJ2-3, with TRBD1 matching over 7 bases. Trimming cost V 3 bases and J 6 bases; bases outside gene matches: 6. This CDR3 region has 14 residues. The germline V gene has CDR1 MNHEY and CDR2 SMNVEV (reference sequence). CDR3 in amino acids: CASSFGQVLDTQYF. CDR3 sequence (DNA): TGTGCCAGCAGTTTCGGACAGGTATTGGATACGCAGTATTTT.

This clone was detected once. V usage is TRBV5-4 and J usage is TRBJ1-2; maybe TRBD1 (6 bases). The CDR3 has 14 amino acids. Germline CDR1 reads SGHNT; CDR2 reads YYREEE (reference sequence). The ends were cut back, 1 base at V and 2 bases at J, with 9 bases in the middle. The CDR3 region has the DNA TGTGCCAGCAGCTTGCGGACAGAGAACTATGGCTACACCTTC. It translates to CASSLRTENYGYTF.

The rearrangement links TRBV30 to TRBJ2-2; 8 nucleotides agree with TRBD2. The CDR3 length is 12 residues. After removal of 3 bases from V and 6 bases from J, the junction contained 0 bases not matched to a gene. Per germline, CDR1 GTSNPN and CDR2 SVGIG (reference sequence). The DNA for the CDR3 is TGTGCCTGGAGCGGGGGGGCCGGGGAGCTGTTTTTT. It translates to CAWSGGAGELFF.

The V call is TRBV5-1, the J call TRBJ2-7, with 13 positions matching TRBD2. The CDR3 totals 15 residues. The ends lost 4 bases at V and 3 bases at J; junction bases unmatched: 4. The germline V gene has CDR1 SGHRS and CDR2 YFSETQ. The CDR3 coding sequence is TGCGCCAGCAGCCAGGGACTAGCGGGGAGCTACGAGCAGTACTTC. It codes for CASSQGLAGSYEQYF.

The V and J genes are TRBV4-2 and TRBJ1-2; TRBD1 matches 7 bases. The V gene end was trimmed by 1 base and the J gene end by 3 bases; junction bases not matched to a gene: 2. Germline values: CDR1 LGHNA, CDR2 YNFKEQ. The CDR3 has 14 amino acids. CDR3 nucleotides: TGTGCCAGCAGCCAAGGGGACAGAGACTATGGCTACACCTTC. It codes for CASSQGDRDYGYTF.

The chain uses TRBV6-4 and TRBJ1-2, with 8 bases fitting TRBD1. Looked up from germline, CDR1 is MRHNA and CDR2 is SNTAGT. The J segment lost 7 bases and the V segment lost 0 bases, leaving 7 bases of the junction unmatched. CDR3 length: 15 residues. The CDR3 region has the DNA TGTGCCAGCAGTGACTCGGACAGGGAGGTTGGTGGCTACACCTTC. Translated: CASSDSDREVGGYTF.

The V call is TRBV10-3, the J call TRBJ1-2, with 7 bases that match TRBD1. Germline CDR1 and CDR2: ENHRY and SYGVKD. This CDR3 spans 15 amino acids. V shed 6 bases and J 4 bases; nucleotides not matched to a gene: 11. The CDR3: CAISSTGNRGYGYTF. The CDR3 bases are TGTGCCATCAGCTCGACAGGGAACCGTGGCTATGGCTACACCTTC.

The rearrangement links TRBV30 to TRBJ2-3, with 8 bases matching TRBD2. Germline assignment: CDR1 GTSNPN and CDR2 SVGIG (reference sequence). The CDR3 length is 12 residues. V trimming: 4 bases; J trimming: 6 bases; junction bases outside the gene matches: 3. CDR3 sequence: CAWNLAGDTQYF. CDR3 nucleotide sequence: TGTGCCTGGAACCTAGCGGGCGATACGCAGTATTTT. The whole variable domain, filled in from reference TRBV30 and TRBJ2-3, reads SQTIHQWPATLVQPVGSPLSLECTVEGTSNPNLYWYRQAAGRGLQLLFYSVGIGQISSEVPQNLSASRPQDRQFILSSKKLLLSDSGFYLCAWNLAGDTQYFGPGTRLTVL.

The CDR3 bases are TGCGCCAGCAGACTGACAGACACTGAAGCTTTCTTT. Its translation: CASRLTDTEAFF. The V call is TRBV5-1, the J call TRBJ1-1, with D tentatively TRBD1 (5 bases). The CDR3 covers 12 residues. Trimming cost V 5 bases and J 3 bases, with 8 bases left between them. Per the germline V gene, CDR1 is SGHRS and CDR2 is YFSETQ.

This chain uses TRBV7-2 with TRBJ1-4, with D maybe TRBD1 (6 bases). The CDR3 extends over 14 amino acids. Germline assignment: CDR1 SGHTA and CDR2 FQGNSA. V was clipped by 3 bases and J by 5 bases, with 10 bases between them. The CDR3 DNA sequence: TGTGCCAGCAGCTTCAGGGGTCTGAATGAAAAACTGTTTTTT. It is translated as CASSFRGLNEKLFF.

V is TRBV7-2 and J is TRBJ1-2, with D tentatively TRBD1 (5 bases). Trimming left V 3 bases short and J 1 base short, with 15 bases between. CDR3 length: 16 amino acids. In germline, CDR1 is SGHTA, CDR2 FQGNSA. The CDR3 sequence: CASSFSSSGVNYGYTF. In nucleotides, the CDR3 is TGTGCCAGCAGCTTCTCGAGCTCGGGGGTTAACTATGGCTACACCTTC.

This sequence joins TRBV28 and TRBJ2-7; 9 positions agree with TRBD1. This CDR3 region has 15 residues. The junction had 8 bases not matched to a gene; V was cut back by 6 bases and J by 2 bases. Germline V gene data show CDR1 as MDHEN and CDR2 as SYDVKM. CDR3 region: CASRPLGQGTYEQYF. The CDR3, as DNA: TGTGCCAGCAGACCGTTGGGACAGGGAACCTACGAGCAGTACTTC. The entire variable domain, with the rest obtained from reference TRBV28 and TRBJ2-7, is as follows: DVKVTQSSRYLVKRTGEKVFLECVQDMDHENMFWYRQDPGLGLRLIYFSYDVKMKEKGDIPEGYSVSREKKERFSLILESASTNQTSMYLCASRPLGQGTYEQYFGPGTRLTVT.

This clone was counted a single time. This sequence joins TRBV7-9 and TRBJ1-2; no firm D call. The V gene lost 1 base and the J gene lost 7 bases, with 7 bases spanning the gap. Germline CDR1 SEHNR, CDR2 FQNEAQ (reference sequence). The CDR3 sequence is 12 residues long. CDR3 nucleotide sequence: TGTGCCAGCAGCTTAGTCTCGGGTGGCTACACCTTC. Translation gives CASSLVSGGYTF.

The rearrangement uses TRBV3-1 (or the pseudogene TRBV3-2) and TRBJ2-5, with TRBD2 as a possible D gene (7 bases). Germline V CDR1 and CDR2: LGHDT, YNNKEL (reference sequence). Trimming cost V 1 base and J 0 bases, with 12 bases left between them. The CDR3 sequence is 16 residues long. CDR3 nucleotide sequence: TGTGCCAGCAGCCAAGGGTCGGGGGGCCACCAAGAGACCCAGTACTTC. This codes for CASSQGSGGHQETQYF.

The V call is TRBV5-1, the J call TRBJ1-2, with 7 bases that match TRBD1. The CDR3 loop spans 15 amino acids. Trimming removed 2 bases from V and 1 base from J; junction bases left unmatched: 5. Looked up from germline, CDR1 is SGHRS and CDR2 is YFSETQ. CDR3 DNA: TGCGCCAGCAGCTTATCAGGGGGTGATAACTATGGCTACACCTTC. It encodes CASSLSGGDNYGYTF.

J is TRBJ1-1 and V is TRBV7-6, with TRBD1 as a possible D gene (5 bases). CDR3 length: 13 residues. The V end lost 1 base, the J end lost 3 bases, and 6 bases lay between the germline ends. Germline values: CDR1 SGHVS, CDR2 FNYEAQ. CDR3 sequence (DNA): TGTGCCAGCAGCTTAGGACAGTACACTGAAGCTTTCTTT. Translation gives CASSLGQYTEAFF.

The chain employs TRBV2 and TRBJ2-1; 15 bases are shared with TRBD2. J gave up 8 bases and V 6 bases, and 11 bases lay outside the gene matches. Germline V lookup: CDR1 SNHLY, CDR2 FYNNEI. The CDR3 is 17 amino acids. DNA of the CDR3: TGTGCCAGCAGCCACACCCGGACTAGCGGGAGGGCAGATGAGCAGTTCTTC. Amino acid sequence: CASSHTRTSGRADEQFF. Full variable domain (remainder filled in from reference TRBV2 and TRBJ2-1): EPEVTQTPSHQVTQMGQEVILRCVPISNHLYFYWYRQILGQKVEFLVSFYNNEISEKSEIFDDQFSVERPDGSNFTLKIRSTKLEDSAMYFCASSHTRTSGRADEQFFGPGTRLTVL.

The chain uses TRBV28 and TRBJ2-5, with 11 nucleotides matching TRBD2. The CDR3 is 21 amino acids. Germline CDR1 and CDR2: MDHEN and SYDVKM. V lost 2 bases, J lost 4 bases, and 21 bases stayed unmatched. The CDR3 bases are TGTGCCAGCAGTTTACTTCTTAACGACTCCGGGACTAGCGGAGGATCAGAGACCCAGTACTTC. Its translation: CASSLLLNDSGTSGGSETQYF.

The chain links TRBV4-3 to TRBJ1-6, with D unresolved. CDR3 length: 13 residues. V was shortened by 1 base and J by 7 bases, with 5 bases between the two germline ends. CDR1 is LGHNA and CDR2 is YSLEER in the germline V gene. The CDR3 is CASSQGGNSPLHF. DNA of the CDR3: TGCGCCAGCAGCCAAGGAGGAAATTCACCCCTCCACTTT.

The chain joins TRBV19 to TRBJ2-7; D is perhaps TRBD1 (5 bases). This CDR3 contains 13 residues. In germline, CDR1 is LNHDA, CDR2 SQIVND (reference sequence). V shed 6 bases and J shed 8 bases, with 17 bases lying between them. The DNA of the CDR3 is TGTGCCAGTAGGGAGACAGTACCTACGAAGCAGTACTTC. The encoded protein is CASRETVPTKQYF.

This clone has more than one count but fewer than ten. The genes are TRBV5-4 and TRBJ2-5; maybe TRBD2 (7 bases). CDR3 length: 15 residues. The ends were cut back, 0 bases at V and 4 bases at J, with 13 bases in the middle. CDR1 and CDR2 (germline): SGHNT, YYREEE (reference sequence). The CDR3: CASSLAGGGRETQYF. For the CDR3, the DNA is TGTGCCAGCAGCTTGGCTGGGGGCGGGAGAGAGACCCAGTACTTC.

This clone was counted between two and nine times. This chain connects TRBV4-3 to TRBJ1-6; D is perhaps TRBD1 (6 bases). There are 14 residues in the CDR3. V dropped 3 bases and J dropped 6 bases, with 9 bases sitting between them. CDR1 is LGHNA, CDR2 YSLEER, per germline. The CDR3 region has the DNA TGCGCCAGCAGCCAGGGCAGGGGTAATTCACCCCTCCACTTT. This translates into CASSQGRGNSPLHF.

The chain joins TRBV28 to TRBJ1-6; TRBD1 aligns across 8 bases. The CDR3 sequence is 17 residues long. Germline V lookup: CDR1 MDHEN, CDR2 SYDVKM. V gave up 7 bases and J gave up 7 bases; unmatched junction bases: 15. CDR3 DNA sequence: TGTGCCAGCACCTTTTGGGGGACAGGAAACCCCAATTCACCCCTCCACTTT. Amino acids: CASTFWGTGNPNSPLHF.

The chain carries TRBV18 and TRBJ2-5; TRBD1 is a possible D gene (5 bases). Looked up from germline, CDR1 is KGHSH and CDR2 is LQKENI. The CDR3 loop spans 15 amino acids. The V gene lost 0 bases and the J gene lost 1 base, with 9 bases spanning the gap. The CDR3 nucleotides are TGTGCCAGCTCACCACCTGGGGCTGCCCAAGAGACCCAGTACTTC. The encoded protein is CASSPPGAAQETQYF.